This record concerns one T cell receptor (beta chain) sequence. Assay used: immunoSEQ multiplex PCR; TCRdb lists only in-frame clones, some missing. The table includes some 2,000,000 clones, around 95% detected once. This entry belongs to a study of shared clonotypes between healthy human individuals. Germline CDR1 and CDR2: MNHNS and SASEGT. The CDR3 contains 14 residues. V was trimmed by 7 bases and J by 8 bases, leaving 17 bases between them. This sequence was found in a young man in good health. Specimen: naive CD4+ T cells sorted from blood. Described subset: CD45RA+ positively selected. The chain carries TRBV6-1 and TRBJ1-4, with D unclear. For the CDR3, the DNA is TGTGCCAGCACCGCCGTGGAGGAGGGCGAAAAACTGTTTTTT. Its translation is CASTAVEEGEKLFF.